A selection of T cell receptor beta chains follows, all from one sample in a study of graft-versus-host responses after intestinal transplantation. Clones were read by immunoSEQ multiplex PCR, and TCRdb kept only the in-frame ones, dropping some. The data contain 130,000 or so clones, 80% to 95% of them seen just once; the ten biggest clones take up around 0.2%. Their antigen targets remain unknown. The input for sequencing was unstimulated CD4+ T cells sorted from spleen or lymph node cells, taken before intestinal transplant. The receptors derive from a human donor who received an intestinal transplant. Both conserved end residues are trimmed from each CDR3. Fields, in order: V gene, J gene, CDR3 protein.

TRBV7-2	TRBJ1-1	ASRRRGSDTEAF
TRBV11-1	TRBJ2-3	ASSPTRTTADTQY
TRBV7-9	TRBJ1-3	ASSSPPPAGIPGNTIY
TRBV19	TRBJ1-1	ASSTGARGGDAEAF
TRBV28	TRBJ1-3	ASSLTGRGNTIY
TRBV30	TRBJ1-5	AWSGTGEGQPQH
TRBV25-1	TRBJ2-7	ASSYSGSETYEQY
TRBV14	TRBJ1-2	ASSQVPGRTGRGSDGYT
TRBV19	TRBJ1-5	ASSIRGGGNQPQH
TRBV11-2	TRBJ2-5	ASSLDLGRQETQY
TRBV30	TRBJ2-5	AWSLLAGAGKTQY
TRBV7-7	TRBJ2-2	ASSPINTGELF
TRBV7-9	TRBJ2-7	ASSLARNSGRNEQY
TRBV7-6	TRBJ2-3	ASSLGTGKTDTQY
TRBV19	TRBJ2-3	ASSPLRDFTDTQY
TRBV7-2	TRBJ2-7	ASSFSGSGDEQY
TRBV5-8	TRBJ2-5	ASSGMGGLGETQY
TRBV2	TRBJ1-2	ASSLNAPGMYGYT
TRBV28	TRBJ1-3	ASSARNTIY
TRBV6-5	TRBJ1-2	ASRKGGLSRGYT
TRBV30	TRBJ1-1	AWTAGTMNTEAF
TRBV7-6	TRBJ2-5	ASSLNRGGQETQY
TRBV28	TRBJ1-4	ASSGDAEKLF
TRBV7-3	TRBJ2-5	ASSAGLRRETQY
TRBV2	TRBJ2-4	ASSEAFRRGGLAKNIQY
TRBV19	TRBJ2-7	ASSIVTGAYEQY
TRBV11-1	TRBJ2-2	ASSLVVTAGNTGELF
TRBV30	TRBJ1-6	AWRGASSYNSPLH
TRBV2	TRBJ2-7	ASSGYEQY
TRBV7-9	TRBJ2-1	ASSLGGLAGVINEQF
TRBV18	TRBJ2-2	ASSPYVNSNTGELF
TRBV14	TRBJ1-1	ASSRTQGYTEAF
TRBV7-2	TRBJ2-7	ASSFPSGGLSYEQY
TRBV5-6	TRBJ1-5	ASSLTSGTLYSNQPQH
TRBV7-3	TRBJ1-1	ASRPRAWDTEAF
TRBV27	TRBJ1-4	ASSFRETEKLF
TRBV30	TRBJ1-2	AWSPPGQRGYT
TRBV7-7	TRBJ2-5	ASSLDRGVQETQY
TRBV19	TRBJ1-1	ASTPGRTVNTEAF
TRBV9	TRBJ2-6	ASSVGDRLRSGANVLT
TRBV11-1	TRBJ2-2	ASSLERGMNTGELF
TRBV14	TRBJ2-2	ASSPRGLVGELF